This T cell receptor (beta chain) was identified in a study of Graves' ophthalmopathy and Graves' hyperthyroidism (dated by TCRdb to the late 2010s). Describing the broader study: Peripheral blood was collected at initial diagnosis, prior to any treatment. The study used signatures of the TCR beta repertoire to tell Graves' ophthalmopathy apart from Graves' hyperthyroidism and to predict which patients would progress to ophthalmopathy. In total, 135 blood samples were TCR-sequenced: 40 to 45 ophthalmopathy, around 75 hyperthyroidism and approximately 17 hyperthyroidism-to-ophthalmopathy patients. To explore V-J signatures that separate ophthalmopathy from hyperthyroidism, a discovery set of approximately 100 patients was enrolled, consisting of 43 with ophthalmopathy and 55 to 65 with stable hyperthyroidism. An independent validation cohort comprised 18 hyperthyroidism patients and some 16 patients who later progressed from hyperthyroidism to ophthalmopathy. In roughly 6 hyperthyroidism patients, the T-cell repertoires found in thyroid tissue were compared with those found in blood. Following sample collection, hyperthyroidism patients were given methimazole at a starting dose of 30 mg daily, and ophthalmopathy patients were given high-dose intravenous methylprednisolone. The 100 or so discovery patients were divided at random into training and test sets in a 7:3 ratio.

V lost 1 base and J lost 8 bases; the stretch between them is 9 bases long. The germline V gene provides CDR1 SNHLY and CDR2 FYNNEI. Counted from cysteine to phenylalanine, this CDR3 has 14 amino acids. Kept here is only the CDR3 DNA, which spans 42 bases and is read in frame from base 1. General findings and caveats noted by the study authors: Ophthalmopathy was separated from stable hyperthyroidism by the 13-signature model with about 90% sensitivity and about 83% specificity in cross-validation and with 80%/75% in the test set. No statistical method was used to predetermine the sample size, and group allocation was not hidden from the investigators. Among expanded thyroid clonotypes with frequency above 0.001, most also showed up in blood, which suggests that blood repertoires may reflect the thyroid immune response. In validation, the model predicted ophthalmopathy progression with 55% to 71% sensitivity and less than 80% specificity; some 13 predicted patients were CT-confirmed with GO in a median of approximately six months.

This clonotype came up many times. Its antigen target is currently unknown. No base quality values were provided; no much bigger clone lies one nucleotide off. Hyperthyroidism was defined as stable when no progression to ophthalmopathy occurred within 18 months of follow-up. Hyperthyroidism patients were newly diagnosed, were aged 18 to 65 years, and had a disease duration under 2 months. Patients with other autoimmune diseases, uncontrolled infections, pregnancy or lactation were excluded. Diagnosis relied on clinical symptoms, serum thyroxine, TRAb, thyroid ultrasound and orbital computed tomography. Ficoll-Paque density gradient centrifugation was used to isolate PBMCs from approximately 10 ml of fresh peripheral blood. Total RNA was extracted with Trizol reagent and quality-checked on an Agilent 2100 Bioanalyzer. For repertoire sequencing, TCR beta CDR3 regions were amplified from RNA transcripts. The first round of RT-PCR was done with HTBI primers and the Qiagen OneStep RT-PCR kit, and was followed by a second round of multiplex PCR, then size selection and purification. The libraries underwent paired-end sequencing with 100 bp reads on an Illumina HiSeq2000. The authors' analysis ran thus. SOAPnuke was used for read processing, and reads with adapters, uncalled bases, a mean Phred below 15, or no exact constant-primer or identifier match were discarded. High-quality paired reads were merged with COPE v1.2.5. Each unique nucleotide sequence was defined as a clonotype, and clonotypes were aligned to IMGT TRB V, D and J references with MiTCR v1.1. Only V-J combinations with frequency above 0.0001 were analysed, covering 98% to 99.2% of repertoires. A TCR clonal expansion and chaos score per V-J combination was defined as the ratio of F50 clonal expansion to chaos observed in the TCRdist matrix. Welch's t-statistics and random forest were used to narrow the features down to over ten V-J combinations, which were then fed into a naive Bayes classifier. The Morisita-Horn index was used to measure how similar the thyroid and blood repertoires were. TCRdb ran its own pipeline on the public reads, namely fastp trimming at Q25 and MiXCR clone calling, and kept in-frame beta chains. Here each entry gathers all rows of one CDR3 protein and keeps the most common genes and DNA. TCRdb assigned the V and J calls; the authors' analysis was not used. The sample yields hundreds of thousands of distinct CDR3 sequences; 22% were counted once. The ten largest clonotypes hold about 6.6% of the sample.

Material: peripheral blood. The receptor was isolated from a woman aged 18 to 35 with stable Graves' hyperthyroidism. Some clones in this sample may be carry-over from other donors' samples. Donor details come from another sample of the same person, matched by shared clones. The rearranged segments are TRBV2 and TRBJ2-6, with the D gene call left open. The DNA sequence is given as TGTGCCAGCAGTGAAGAGGGTGTGACCAACGTCCTGACTTTC. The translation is CASSEEGVTNVLTF.